This T cell receptor beta chain derives from a study of CXCR3-negative and CXCR3-positive naive CD8 T cells. Study-wide points: After cryopreservation, expression of CXCR3 was partially reduced, and most assays were run with fresh PBMCs. Memory, not naive, CXCR3-negative and CXCR3-positive cells differed in TRBV-TRBJ usage.

The CDR3 runs 13 residues. As concerns this clonotype: Its antigen is unknown.

The authors prepared UMI-labeled TRB cDNA libraries by 5' RACE. Using the 5' RACE reads, TCRdb records one entry per CDR3 protein without DNA. The sample includes over 45,000 distinct CDR3 sequences. The rearrangement links TRBV12-3 or TRBV12-4 to TRBJ2-7; as DNA is missing, the TRBD1 call by TCRdb cannot be tested. Sequencing used naive CXCR3- CD8+ T cells from blood. Subset described: CD45RO-CCR7+CD27+CD95- naive CD8+ T cells lacking CXCR3 (TNR3-). The receptor was derived from a human donor in good health. Some clones in this sample may be carry-over from other donors' samples. CDR3 protein: CASRGGQTYEQYF.